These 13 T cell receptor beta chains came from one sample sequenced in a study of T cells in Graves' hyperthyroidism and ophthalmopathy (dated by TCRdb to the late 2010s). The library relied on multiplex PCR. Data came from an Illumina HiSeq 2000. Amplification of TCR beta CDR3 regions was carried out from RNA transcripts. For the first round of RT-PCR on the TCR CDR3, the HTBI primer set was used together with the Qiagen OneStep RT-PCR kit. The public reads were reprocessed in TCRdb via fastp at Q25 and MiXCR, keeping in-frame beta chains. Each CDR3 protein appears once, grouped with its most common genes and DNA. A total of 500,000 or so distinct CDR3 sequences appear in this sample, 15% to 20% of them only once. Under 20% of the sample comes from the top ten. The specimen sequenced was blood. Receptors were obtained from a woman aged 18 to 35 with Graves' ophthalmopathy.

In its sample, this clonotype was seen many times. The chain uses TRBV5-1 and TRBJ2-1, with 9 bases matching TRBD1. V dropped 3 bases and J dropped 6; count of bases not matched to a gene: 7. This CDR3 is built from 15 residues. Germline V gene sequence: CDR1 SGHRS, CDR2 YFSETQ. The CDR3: CASSSQGAQGNEQFF. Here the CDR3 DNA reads TGCGCCAGCAGCTCACAGGGGGCGCAGGGCAATGAGCAGTTCTTC.

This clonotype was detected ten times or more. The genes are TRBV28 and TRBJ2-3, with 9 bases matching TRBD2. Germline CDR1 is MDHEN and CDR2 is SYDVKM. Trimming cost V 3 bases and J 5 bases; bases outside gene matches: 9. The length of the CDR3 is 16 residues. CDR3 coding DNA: TGTGCCAGCAGTTTCTCGAGCGGGGGGCCGGGAGATACGCAGTATTTT. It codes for CASSFSSGGPGDTQYF.

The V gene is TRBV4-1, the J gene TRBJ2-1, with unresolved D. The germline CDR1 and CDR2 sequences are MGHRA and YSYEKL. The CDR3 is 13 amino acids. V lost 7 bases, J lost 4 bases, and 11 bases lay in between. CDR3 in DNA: TGCGCCAGCATATCCTCCCTTTACAATGAGCAGTTCTTC. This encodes CASISSLYNEQFF.

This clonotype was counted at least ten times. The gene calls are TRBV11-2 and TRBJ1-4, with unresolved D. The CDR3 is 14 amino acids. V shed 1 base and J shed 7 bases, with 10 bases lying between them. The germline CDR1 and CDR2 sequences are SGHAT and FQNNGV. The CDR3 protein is CASSLGGGTEKLFF. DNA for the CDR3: TGTGCCAGCAGCTTAGGGGGTGGTACTGAAAAACTGTTTTTT.

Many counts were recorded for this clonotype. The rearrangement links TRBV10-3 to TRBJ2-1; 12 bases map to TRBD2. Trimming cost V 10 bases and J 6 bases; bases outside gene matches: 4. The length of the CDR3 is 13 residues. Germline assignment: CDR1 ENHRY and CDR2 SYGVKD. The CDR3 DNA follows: TGTGCCAGCGGACTAGCGGGATTCAATGAGCAGTTCTTC. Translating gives CASGLAGFNEQFF.

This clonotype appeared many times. Here the CDR3 reads CASSPRSGTGLTEAFF. CDR3 bases: TGTGCCAGCAGTCCGCGATCCGGGACAGGGTTGACTGAAGCTTTCTTT. This chain uses TRBV28 with TRBJ1-1, with 9 positions matching TRBD1. V dropped 5 bases and J dropped 5; count of bases not matched to a gene: 12. There are 16 residues in the CDR3. The germline CDR1 and CDR2 sequences are MDHEN and SYDVKM.

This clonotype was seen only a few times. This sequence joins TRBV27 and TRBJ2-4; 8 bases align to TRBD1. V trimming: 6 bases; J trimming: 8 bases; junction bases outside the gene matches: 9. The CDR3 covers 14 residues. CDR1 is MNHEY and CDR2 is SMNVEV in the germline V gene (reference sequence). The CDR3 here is CASRSDREVDIQYF. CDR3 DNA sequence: TGTGCCAGCAGATCGGACAGGGAAGTTGACATTCAGTACTTC.

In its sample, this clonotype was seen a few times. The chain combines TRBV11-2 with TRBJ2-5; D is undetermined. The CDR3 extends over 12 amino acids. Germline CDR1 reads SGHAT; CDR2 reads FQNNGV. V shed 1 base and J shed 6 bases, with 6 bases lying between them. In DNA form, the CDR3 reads TGTGCCAGCAGCTTAGTAGAGAAGACCCAGTACTTC. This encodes CASSLVEKTQYF.

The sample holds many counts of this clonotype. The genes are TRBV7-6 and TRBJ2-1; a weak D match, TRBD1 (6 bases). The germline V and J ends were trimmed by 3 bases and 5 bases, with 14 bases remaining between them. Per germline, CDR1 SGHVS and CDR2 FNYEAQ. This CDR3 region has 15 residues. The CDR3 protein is CASSLTGQKNNEQFF. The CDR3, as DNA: TGTGCCAGCAGCTTGACGGGACAAAAAAACAATGAGCAGTTCTTC.

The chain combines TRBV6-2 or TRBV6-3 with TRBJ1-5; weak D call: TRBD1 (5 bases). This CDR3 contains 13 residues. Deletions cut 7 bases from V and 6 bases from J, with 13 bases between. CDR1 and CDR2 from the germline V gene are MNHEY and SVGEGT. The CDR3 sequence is CASTGGGVQPQHF. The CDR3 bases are TGTGCCAGCACCGGGGGAGGGGTTCAGCCCCAGCATTTT.

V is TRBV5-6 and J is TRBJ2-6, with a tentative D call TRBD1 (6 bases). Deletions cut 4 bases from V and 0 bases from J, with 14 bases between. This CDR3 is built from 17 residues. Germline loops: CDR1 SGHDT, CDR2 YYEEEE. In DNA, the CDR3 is TGTGCCAGCAGCCGGCCGCCAGGGGCCTCTGGGGCCAACGTCCTGACTTTC. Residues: CASSRPPGASGANVLTF.

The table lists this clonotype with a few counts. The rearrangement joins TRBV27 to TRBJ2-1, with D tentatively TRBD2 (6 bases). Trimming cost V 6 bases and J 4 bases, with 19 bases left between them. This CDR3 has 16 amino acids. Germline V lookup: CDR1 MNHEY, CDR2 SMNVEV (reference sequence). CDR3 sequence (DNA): TGTGCCAGCAGCCCACTGGGGGGACCCCCTTACAATGAGCAGTTCTTC. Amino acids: CASSPLGGPPYNEQFF.

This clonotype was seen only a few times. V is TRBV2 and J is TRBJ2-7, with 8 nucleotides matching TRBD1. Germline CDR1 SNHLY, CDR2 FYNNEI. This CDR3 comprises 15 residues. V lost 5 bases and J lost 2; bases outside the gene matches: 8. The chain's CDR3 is CASSSDRGPAYEQYF. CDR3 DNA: TGTGCCAGCAGTTCCGACAGGGGCCCAGCCTACGAGCAGTACTTC.